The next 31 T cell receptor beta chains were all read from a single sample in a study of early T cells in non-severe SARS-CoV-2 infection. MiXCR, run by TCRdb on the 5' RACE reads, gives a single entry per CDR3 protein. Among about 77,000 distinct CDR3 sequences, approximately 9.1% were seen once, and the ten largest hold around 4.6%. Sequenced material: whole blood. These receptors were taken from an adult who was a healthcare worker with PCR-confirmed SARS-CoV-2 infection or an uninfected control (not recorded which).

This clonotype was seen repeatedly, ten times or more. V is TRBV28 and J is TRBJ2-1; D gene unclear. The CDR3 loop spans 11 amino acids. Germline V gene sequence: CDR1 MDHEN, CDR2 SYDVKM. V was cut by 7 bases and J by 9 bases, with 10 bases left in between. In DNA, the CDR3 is TGTGCCAGCATTAGGGTAGGTGAGCAGTTCTTC. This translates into CASIRVGEQFF. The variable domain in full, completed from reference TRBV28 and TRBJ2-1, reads DVKVTQSSRYLVKRTGEKVFLECVQDMDHENMFWYRQDPGLGLRLIYFSYDVKMKEKGDIPEGYSVSREKKERFSLILESASTNQTSMYLCASIRVGEQFFGPGTRLTVL.

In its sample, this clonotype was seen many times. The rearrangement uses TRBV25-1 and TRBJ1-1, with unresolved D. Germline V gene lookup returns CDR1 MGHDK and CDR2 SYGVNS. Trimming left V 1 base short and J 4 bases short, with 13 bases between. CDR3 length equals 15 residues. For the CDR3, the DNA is TGTGCCAGCAGTGAATTCGATGACTTGGGCACTGAAGCTTTCTTT. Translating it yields CASSEFDDLGTEAFF.

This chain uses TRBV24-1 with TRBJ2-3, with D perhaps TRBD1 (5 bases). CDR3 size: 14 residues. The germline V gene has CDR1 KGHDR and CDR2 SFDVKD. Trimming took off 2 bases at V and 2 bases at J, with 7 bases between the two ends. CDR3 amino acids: CATSDWGYTDTQYF. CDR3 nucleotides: TGTGCCACCAGTGATTGGGGCTACACAGATACGCAGTATTTT.

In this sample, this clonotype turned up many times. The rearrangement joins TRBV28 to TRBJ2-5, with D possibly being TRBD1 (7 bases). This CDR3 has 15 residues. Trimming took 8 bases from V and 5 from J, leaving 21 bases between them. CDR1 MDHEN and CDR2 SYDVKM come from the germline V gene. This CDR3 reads CASAGDSRREETQYF. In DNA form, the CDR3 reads TGTGCCAGCGCTGGGGACAGTAGGAGGGAGGAGACCCAGTACTTC.

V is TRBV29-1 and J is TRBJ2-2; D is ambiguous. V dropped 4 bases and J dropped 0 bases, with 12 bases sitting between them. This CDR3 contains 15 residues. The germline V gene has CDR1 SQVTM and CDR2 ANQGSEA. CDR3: CSVGVQSTNTGELFF. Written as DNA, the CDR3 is TGCAGCGTTGGGGTCCAATCTACGAACACCGGGGAGCTGTTTTTT.

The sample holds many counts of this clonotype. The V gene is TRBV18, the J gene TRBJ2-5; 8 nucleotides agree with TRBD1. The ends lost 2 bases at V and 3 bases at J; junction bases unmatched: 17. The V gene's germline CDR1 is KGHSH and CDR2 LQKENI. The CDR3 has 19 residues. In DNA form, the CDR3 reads TGTGCCAGCTCACCATTTGCCAGGGGGCGACCCTTACCCGAAGAGACCCAGTACTTC. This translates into CASSPFARGRPLPEETQYF.

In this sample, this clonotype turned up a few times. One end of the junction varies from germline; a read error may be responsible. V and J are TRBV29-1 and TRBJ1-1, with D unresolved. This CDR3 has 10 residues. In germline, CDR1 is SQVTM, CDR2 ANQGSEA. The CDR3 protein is CSVEVGRRLF. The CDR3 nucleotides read TGCAGCGTTGAAGTCGGGCGCCGACTTTTT.

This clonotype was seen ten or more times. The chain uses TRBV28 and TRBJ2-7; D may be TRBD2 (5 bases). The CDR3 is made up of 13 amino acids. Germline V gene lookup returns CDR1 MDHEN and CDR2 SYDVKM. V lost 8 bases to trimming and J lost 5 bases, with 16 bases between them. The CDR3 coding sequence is TGTGCCAGCCGCAAAACTAGTTTTGACGAGCAGTACTTC. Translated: CASRKTSFDEQYF.

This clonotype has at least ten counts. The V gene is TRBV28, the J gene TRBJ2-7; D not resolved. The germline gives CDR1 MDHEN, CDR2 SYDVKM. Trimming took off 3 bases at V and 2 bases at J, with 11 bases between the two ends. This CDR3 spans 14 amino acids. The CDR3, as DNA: TGTGCCAGCAGTTTGACCGGTTCAACCTACGAGCAGTACTTC. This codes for CASSLTGSTYEQYF.

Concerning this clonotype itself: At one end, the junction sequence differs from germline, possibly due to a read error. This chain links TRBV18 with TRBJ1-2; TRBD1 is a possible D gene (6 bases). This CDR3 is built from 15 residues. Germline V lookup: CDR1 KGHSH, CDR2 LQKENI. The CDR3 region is CVSSRSGDRLYGYTF. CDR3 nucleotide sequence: TGTGTCAGCTCACGATCCGGCGACAGGCTCTATGGCTACACCTTC.

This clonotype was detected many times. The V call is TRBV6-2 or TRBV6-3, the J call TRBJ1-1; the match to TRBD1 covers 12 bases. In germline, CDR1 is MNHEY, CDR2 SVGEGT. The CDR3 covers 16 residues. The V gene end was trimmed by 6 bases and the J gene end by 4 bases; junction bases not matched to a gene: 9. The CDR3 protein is CASRRDRGLAGTEAFF. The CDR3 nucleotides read TGTGCCAGCAGGAGGGACAGGGGGCTGGCGGGCACTGAAGCTTTCTTT.

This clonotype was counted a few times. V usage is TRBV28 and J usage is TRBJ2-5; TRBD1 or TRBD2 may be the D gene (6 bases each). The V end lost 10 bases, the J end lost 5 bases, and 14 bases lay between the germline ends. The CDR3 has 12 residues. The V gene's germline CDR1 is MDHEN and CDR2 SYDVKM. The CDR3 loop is CATWRRGETQYF. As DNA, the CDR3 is TGTGCCACCTGGAGGAGGGGGGAGACCCAGTACTTC.

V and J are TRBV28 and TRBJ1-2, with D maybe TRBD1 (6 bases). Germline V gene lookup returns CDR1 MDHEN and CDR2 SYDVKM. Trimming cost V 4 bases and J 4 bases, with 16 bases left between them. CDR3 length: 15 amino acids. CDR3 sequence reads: CASSSPQGPSYGYTF. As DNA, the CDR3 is TGTGCCAGCAGTTCACCACAGGGTCCCTCCTATGGCTACACCTTC.

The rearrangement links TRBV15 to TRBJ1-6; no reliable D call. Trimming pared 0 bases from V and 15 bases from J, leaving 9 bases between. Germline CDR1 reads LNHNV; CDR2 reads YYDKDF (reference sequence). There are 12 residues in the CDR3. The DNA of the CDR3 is TGTGCCACCAGCAGAGACCCGGGTATCCTCCACTTT. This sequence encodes CATSRDPGILHF.

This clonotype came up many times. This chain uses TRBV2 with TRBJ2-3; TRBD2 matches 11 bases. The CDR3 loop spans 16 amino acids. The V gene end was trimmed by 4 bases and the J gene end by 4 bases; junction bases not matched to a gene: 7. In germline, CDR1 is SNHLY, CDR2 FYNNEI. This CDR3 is CASSGSSGRASDTQYF. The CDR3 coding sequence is TGTGCCAGCAGTGGGAGTAGCGGGAGGGCCTCAGATACGCAGTATTTT.

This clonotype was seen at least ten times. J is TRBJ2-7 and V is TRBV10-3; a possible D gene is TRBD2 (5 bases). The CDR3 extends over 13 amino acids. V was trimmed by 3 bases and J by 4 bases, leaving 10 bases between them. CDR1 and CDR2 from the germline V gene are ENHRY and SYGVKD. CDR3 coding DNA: TGTGCCATCAGTGAACTAGTTGAGTACGAGCAGTACTTC. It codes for CAISELVEYEQYF.

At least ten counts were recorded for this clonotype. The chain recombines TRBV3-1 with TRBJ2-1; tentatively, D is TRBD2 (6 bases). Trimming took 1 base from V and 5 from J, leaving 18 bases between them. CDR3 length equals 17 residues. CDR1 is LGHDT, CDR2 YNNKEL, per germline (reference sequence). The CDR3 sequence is CASSQALAPRGDNEQFF. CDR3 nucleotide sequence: TGTGCCAGCAGCCAAGCCCTAGCGCCCCGAGGGGACAATGAGCAGTTCTTC.

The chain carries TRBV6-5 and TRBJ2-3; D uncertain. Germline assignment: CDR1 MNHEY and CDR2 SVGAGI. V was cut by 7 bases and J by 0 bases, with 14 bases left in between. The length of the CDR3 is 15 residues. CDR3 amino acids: CASNAYSSSTDTQYF. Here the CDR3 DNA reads TGTGCCAGCAATGCCTACTCCTCTAGCACAGATACGCAGTATTTT.

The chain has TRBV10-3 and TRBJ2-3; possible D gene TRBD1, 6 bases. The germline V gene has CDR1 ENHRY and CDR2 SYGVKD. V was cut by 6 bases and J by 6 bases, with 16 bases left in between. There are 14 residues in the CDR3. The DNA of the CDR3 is TGTGCCATCAGGGAACGACAGGATCTTGATACGCAGTATTTT. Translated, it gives CAIRERQDLDTQYF.

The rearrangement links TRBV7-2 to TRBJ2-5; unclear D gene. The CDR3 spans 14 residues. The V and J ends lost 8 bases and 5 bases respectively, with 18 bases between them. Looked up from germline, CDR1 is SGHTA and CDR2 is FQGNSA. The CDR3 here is CASGMGGVSETQYF. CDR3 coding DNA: TGTGCCAGCGGAATGGGCGGCGTCTCGGAGACCCAGTACTTC.

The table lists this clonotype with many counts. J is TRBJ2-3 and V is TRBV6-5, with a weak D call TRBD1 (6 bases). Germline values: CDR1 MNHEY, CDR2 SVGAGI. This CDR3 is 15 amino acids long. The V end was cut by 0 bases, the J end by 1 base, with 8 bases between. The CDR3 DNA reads TGTGCCAGCAGTTACTCTTACAGGGGCACAGATACGCAGTATTTT. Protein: CASSYSYRGTDTQYF.

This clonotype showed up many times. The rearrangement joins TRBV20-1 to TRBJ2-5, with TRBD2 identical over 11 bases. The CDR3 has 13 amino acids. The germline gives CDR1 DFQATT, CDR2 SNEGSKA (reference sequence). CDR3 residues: CRPTSGKTETQYF. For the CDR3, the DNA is TGCAGACCGACTAGCGGGAAAACAGAGACCCAGTACTTC.

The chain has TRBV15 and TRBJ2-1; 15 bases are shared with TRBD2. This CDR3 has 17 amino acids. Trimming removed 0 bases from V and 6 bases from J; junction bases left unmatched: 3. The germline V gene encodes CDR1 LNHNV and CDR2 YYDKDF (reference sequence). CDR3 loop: CATSREGLAGGPNEQFF. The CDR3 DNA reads TGTGCCACCAGCAGAGAGGGACTAGCGGGAGGACCCAATGAGCAGTTCTTC.

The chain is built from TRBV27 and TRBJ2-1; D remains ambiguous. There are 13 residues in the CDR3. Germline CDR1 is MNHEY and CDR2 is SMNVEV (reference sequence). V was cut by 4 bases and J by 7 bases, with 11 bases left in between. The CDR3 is CASSSTGRNEQFF. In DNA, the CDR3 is TGTGCCAGCAGTTCTACGGGCAGAAATGAGCAGTTCTTC.

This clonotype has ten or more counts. The CDR3 DNA reads as TGTGCCAGCAGCTTTCCGCTTGGGACTAGCGGGAGGGCCGAGGAGACCCAGTACTTC. Protein sequence: CASSFPLGTSGRAEETQYF. The rearrangement uses TRBV7-9 and TRBJ2-5; 16 nucleotides line up with TRBD2. CDR3 length equals 19 residues. V shed 3 bases and J 5 bases; nucleotides not matched to a gene: 12. The germline V gene has CDR1 SEHNR and CDR2 FQNEAQ (reference sequence).

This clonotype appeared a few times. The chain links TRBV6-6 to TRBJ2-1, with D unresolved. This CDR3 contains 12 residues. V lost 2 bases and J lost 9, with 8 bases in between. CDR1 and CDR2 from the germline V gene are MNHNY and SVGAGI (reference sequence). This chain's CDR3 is CASSYRTGEQFF. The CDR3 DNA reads TGTGCCAGCAGTTACCGGACCGGTGAGCAGTTCTTC.

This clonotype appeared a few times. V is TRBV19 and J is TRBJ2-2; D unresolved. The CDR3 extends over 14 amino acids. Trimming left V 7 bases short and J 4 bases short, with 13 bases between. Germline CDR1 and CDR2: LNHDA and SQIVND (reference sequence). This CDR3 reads CASTINRGTGELFF. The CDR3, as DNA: TGTGCCAGTACAATCAACAGAGGCACCGGGGAGCTGTTTTTT.

The CDR3 bases are TGTGCCAGCAGCTTAGGTCAGCGGGAGAAGCAGTTCTTC. Protein sequence: CASSLGQREKQFF. The chain employs TRBV11-3 and TRBJ2-1; 8 bases fit TRBD2. The V segment lost 1 base and the J segment 11 bases; nucleotides outside the gene matches: 4. Germline V gives CDR1 SGHNT, CDR2 YENEEA. The CDR3 has 13 amino acids.

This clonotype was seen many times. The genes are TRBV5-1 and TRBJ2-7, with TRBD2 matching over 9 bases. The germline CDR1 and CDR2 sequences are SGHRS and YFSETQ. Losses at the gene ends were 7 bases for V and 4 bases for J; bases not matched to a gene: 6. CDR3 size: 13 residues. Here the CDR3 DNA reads TGCGCCAGCGCGACTAGCGGAGAGTACGAGCAGTACTTC. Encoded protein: CASATSGEYEQYF.

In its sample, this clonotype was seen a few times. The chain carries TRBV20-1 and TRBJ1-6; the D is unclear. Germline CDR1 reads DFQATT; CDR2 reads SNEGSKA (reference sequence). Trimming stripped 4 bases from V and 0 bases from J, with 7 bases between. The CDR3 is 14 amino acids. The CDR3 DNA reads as TGCAGTGCTACCGGGAGCTCCTATAATTCACCCCTCCACTTT. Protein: CSATGSSYNSPLHF.

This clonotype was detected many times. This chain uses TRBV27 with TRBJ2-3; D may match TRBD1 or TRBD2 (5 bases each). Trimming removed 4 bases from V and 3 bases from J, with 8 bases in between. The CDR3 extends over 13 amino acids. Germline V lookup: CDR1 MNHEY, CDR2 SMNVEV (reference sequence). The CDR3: CASSSGLTDTQYF. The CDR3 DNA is TGTGCCAGCAGTTCGGGGCTTACAGATACGCAGTATTTT.